These 30 T cell receptor beta chains originate from one sample sequenced in a study of blood T cells in healthy people across ages. Together with a sample-barcoded 5' primer, a J-beta primer mix was included in a second PCR lasting roughly 6 to 12 cycles. MiXCR, run by TCRdb on the 5' RACE reads, gives a single entry per CDR3 protein. Of roughly 1.5 million distinct CDR3 sequences in the sample, approximately 43% were seen once. The sample consisted of blood. The receptor set was obtained from a woman in her late teens or twenties in good health.

This clonotype occurred a few times. J is TRBJ1-2 and V is TRBV7-9; no reliable D call. Germline V CDR1 and CDR2: SEHNR, FQNEAQ (reference sequence). The CDR3 runs to 14 residues. Trimming pared 2 bases from V and 4 bases from J, leaving 11 bases between. CDR3 in DNA: TGTGCCAGCAGCTTAAATGGTCCGACCTATGGCTACACCTTC. It encodes CASSLNGPTYGYTF.

The chain links TRBV6-6 to TRBJ1-1; no clear D gene. Trimming cost V 4 bases and J 0 bases, with 12 bases left between them. Germline V CDR1 and CDR2: MNHNY, SVGAGI (reference sequence). The CDR3 contains 15 residues. CDR3 residues: CASSSQVLMNTEAFF. The CDR3 bases are TGTGCCAGCAGTTCCCAAGTTCTGATGAACACTGAAGCTTTCTTT.

This clonotype was seen a handful of times. This chain joins TRBV12-3 or TRBV12-4 and TRBJ1-1; the D is unclear. V lost 6 bases, J lost 1 base, and 9 bases lay in between. The CDR3 loop spans 13 amino acids. The CDR3, as DNA: TGTGCCAGCAGGGTCCTTGGGAACACTGAAGCTTTCTTT. This translates into CASRVLGNTEAFF.

This rearrangement joins TRBV20-1 to TRBJ2-5; D is unclear. Germline values: CDR1 DFQATT, CDR2 SNEGSKA (reference sequence). CDR3 length: 14 amino acids. V was shortened by 0 bases and J by 1 base, with 9 bases between the two germline ends. The CDR3 nucleotides read TGCAGTGCTAGAGAGGGCAACACCCAAGAGACCCAGTACTTC. Translation gives CSAREGNTQETQYF.

V is TRBV27 and J is TRBJ2-4; 8 bases line up with TRBD2. Germline V lookup: CDR1 MNHEY, CDR2 SMNVEV (reference sequence). The V and J ends lost 6 bases and 7 bases, in that order; junction bases with no gene match: 14. The CDR3 has 16 amino acids. The CDR3 loop reads CASSPSGGLVGNIQYF. The CDR3 region has the DNA TGTGCCAGCAGCCCGTCGGGGGGACTAGTAGGGAACATTCAGTACTTC.

The V call is TRBV20-1, the J call TRBJ2-4; 9 bases fit TRBD1. Germline V gives CDR1 DFQATT, CDR2 SNEGSKA (reference sequence). This CDR3 spans 18 amino acids. J was trimmed by 1 base and V by 2 bases; bases with no gene match: 12. This CDR3 reads CSARPRNRGRKAKNIQYF. Here the CDR3 DNA reads TGCAGTGCTAGACCTAGGAACAGGGGGCGCAAGGCCAAAAACATTCAGTACTTC.

This clonotype appeared a few times. J is TRBJ1-1 and V is TRBV7-6, with D possibly TRBD1 on 5 matching bases. This CDR3 is 16 amino acids long. V shed 1 base and J shed 0 bases, with 12 bases lying between them. Per germline, CDR1 SGHVS and CDR2 FNYEAQ. CDR3 sequence (DNA): TGTGCCAGCAGCTTAGGAGGGACGATCCTGAACACTGAAGCTTTCTTT. Residues: CASSLGGTILNTEAFF.

This clonotype was counted a few times. The rearrangement joins TRBV6-1 to TRBJ1-1; D is undetermined. The CDR3 has 13 amino acids. The germline V gene encodes CDR1 MNHNS and CDR2 SASEGT. V lost 3 bases and J 4 bases, leaving 9 bases between the germline ends. CDR3 region: CASSDLGSTEAFF. The CDR3 nucleotides are TGTGCCAGCAGTGATCTGGGAAGCACTGAAGCTTTCTTT.

The chain combines TRBV6-6 with TRBJ1-5; tentatively, D is TRBD1 (5 bases). CDR1 MNHNY and CDR2 SVGAGI come from the germline V gene (reference sequence). The CDR3 is made up of 15 amino acids. Trimming cost V 1 base and J 1 base, with 8 bases left between them. CDR3: CASSYLQESNQPQHF. The DNA of the CDR3 is TGTGCCAGCAGTTACTTACAGGAGAGCAATCAGCCCCAGCATTTT.

The rearrangement uses TRBV6-5 and TRBJ2-4, with D possibly TRBD2 on 6 matching bases. The DNA end is a closer match to TRBJ2-7, so the J assignment may be wrong. The CDR3 runs to 14 residues. CDR1 is MNHEY, CDR2 SVGAGI, per germline. The CDR3 coding sequence is TGTGCCAGCAGTTCCAGACTAGTACCCGACGAGCAGTACTTC. Encoded protein: CASSSRLVPDEQYF.

This clonotype was seen more than once but under ten times. This rearrangement joins TRBV5-1 to TRBJ2-5; a possible D gene is TRBD1 (5 bases). There are 17 residues in the CDR3. Trimming pared 0 bases from V and 0 bases from J, leaving 15 bases between. CDR1 and CDR2 (germline): SGHRS, YFSETQ. CDR3 region: CASSLAFNRLYQETQYF. CDR3 sequence (DNA): TGCGCCAGCAGCTTGGCATTTAACAGGCTGTACCAAGAGACCCAGTACTTC.

The rearrangement uses TRBV12-3 or TRBV12-4 and TRBJ2-3; TRBD2 aligns across 9 bases. The trim removed 3 bases at V and 4 bases at J, leaving 8 bases unmatched. The CDR3 is 16 residues long. The CDR3 DNA is TGTGCCAGCAGTTTTTGGGCGGGAGGGGGCGCAGATACGCAGTATTTT. It translates to CASSFWAGGGADTQYF.

The chain carries TRBV11-2 and TRBJ2-3; D is unresolved. The V end lost 1 base, the J end lost 6 bases, and 14 bases lay between the germline ends. CDR1 is SGHAT and CDR2 is FQNNGV in the germline V gene. This CDR3 spans 15 amino acids. CDR3 in amino acids: CASSLAGHSADTQYF. The CDR3 nucleotides are TGTGCCAGCAGCTTAGCGGGCCATAGTGCCGATACGCAGTATTTT.

The chain employs TRBV12-3 or TRBV12-4 and TRBJ2-7, with D tentatively TRBD2 (5 bases). V shed 1 base and J shed 5 bases, with 9 bases lying between them. The CDR3 spans 13 residues. CDR3 in amino acids: CASSLGGFHEQYF. In DNA, the CDR3 is TGTGCCAGCAGTTTAGGAGGGTTCCACGAGCAGTACTTC.

This clonotype was counted a few times. The V call is TRBV4-3, the J call TRBJ1-2; D is unresolved. This CDR3 contains 13 residues. CDR1 is LGHNA, CDR2 YSLEER, per germline. V was cut by 0 bases and J by 4 bases, with 6 bases left in between. The CDR3 nucleotides read TGCGCCAGCAGCCAAGAAGGGATCTATGGCTACACCTTC. This sequence encodes CASSQEGIYGYTF.

This clonotype was detected only a few times. The J gene is TRBJ2-3, the V gene TRBV20-1; TRBD1 might be the D (6 bases). Germline V CDR1 and CDR2: DFQATT, SNEGSKA (reference sequence). Between the trimmed V and J ends, which lost 2 bases and 3 bases, there was a span of 9 bases. The CDR3 totals 13 residues. For the CDR3, the DNA is TGCAGTGCTAGAATGGGGGCAACAGATACGCAGTATTTT. It encodes CSARMGATDTQYF.

This clonotype occurred a few times. The genes are TRBV9 and TRBJ2-1; 7 nucleotides align to TRBD2. Germline V gives CDR1 SGDLS, CDR2 YYNGEE. Trimming took 0 bases from V and 4 from J; bases not matched to a gene: 10. The CDR3 is 17 residues long. The CDR3 region is CASSVATGGGSYNEQFF. The CDR3 DNA reads as TGTGCCAGCAGCGTAGCTACTGGGGGAGGGAGTTACAATGAGCAGTTCTTC. Using reference TRBV9 and TRBJ2-1 for the parts outside the CDR3, the full variable domain is DSGVTQTPKHLITATGQRVTLRCSPRSGDLSVYWYQQSLDQGLQFLIQYYNGEERAKGNILERFSAQQFPDLHSELNLSSLELGDSALYFCASSVATGGGSYNEQFFGPGTRLTVL.

The CDR3 protein is CASSPAGGDDEQFF. The CDR3 DNA reads as TGCGCCAGCAGCCCAGCGGGAGGGGATGATGAGCAGTTCTTC. The rearrangement joins TRBV4-3 to TRBJ2-1; 10 bases line up with TRBD2. Germline-derived CDR1 and CDR2 are LGHNA and YSLEER. This CDR3 has 14 amino acids. J gave up 8 bases and V 4 bases, and 5 bases lay outside the gene matches.

This clonotype was found a few times. V and J are TRBV27 and TRBJ1-1; D possibly corresponds to TRBD1 (5 bases). Trimming pared 7 bases from V and 5 bases from J, leaving 20 bases between. Germline lookup yields CDR1 MNHEY and CDR2 SMNVEV (reference sequence). The CDR3 sequence is 15 residues long. The CDR3 loop is CASTSQLGGRTEAFF. The CDR3 DNA reads TGTGCCAGCACCTCACAATTGGGGGGAAGGACTGAAGCTTTCTTT.

About this clonotype itself: The germline gene is not matched at one end of the junction; a read error may be the cause. This chain links TRBV24-1 with TRBJ2-1; 7 bases align to TRBD1. Germline V gene sequence: CDR1 KGHDR, CDR2 SFDVKD. This CDR3 contains 16 residues. CDR3 sequence reads: CAASENRGDSYNEQFF. For the CDR3, the DNA is TGTGCCGCCAGTGAAAACAGGGGCGACTCCTACAATGAGCAGTTCTTC.

This chain connects TRBV5-1 to TRBJ2-5, with 7 positions matching TRBD2. The J call could be wrong; TRBJ2-7 is a better fit for the DNA end. Per germline, CDR1 SGHRS and CDR2 YFSETQ. The CDR3 is 13 amino acids. CDR3 in amino acids: CASSAGTTVEQYF. CDR3 sequence (DNA): TGCGCCAGCAGCGCCGGGACTACCGTCGAGCAGTACTTC.

The V gene is TRBV13, the J gene TRBJ2-1, with 7 bases fitting TRBD1. Trimming took 1 base from V and 9 from J; bases not matched to a gene: 6. The CDR3 is 14 amino acids. Germline assignment: CDR1 PRHDT and CDR2 FYEKMQ (reference sequence). The CDR3 spells CASSLAQTGFEQFF. The CDR3 nucleotides read TGTGCCAGCAGCTTAGCCCAGACAGGGTTTGAGCAGTTCTTC.

V is TRBV30 and J is TRBJ2-7; TRBD1 matches at 10 bases. This CDR3 is built from 14 residues. Trimming removed 7 bases from V and 7 bases from J; junction bases left unmatched: 13. Germline V gene lookup returns CDR1 GTSNPN and CDR2 SVGIG (reference sequence). CDR3 loop: CALETDRGILEQYF. Here the CDR3 DNA reads TGTGCCTTGGAGACGGACAGGGGGATACTTGAGCAGTACTTC. Complete variable domain (other parts from reference TRBV30 and TRBJ2-7): SQTIHQWPATLVQPVGSPLSLECTVEGTSNPNLYWYRQAAGRGLQLLFYSVGIGQISSEVPQNLSASRPQDRQFILSSKKLLLSDSGFYLCALETDRGILEQYFGPGTRLTVT.

In this sample, this clonotype turned up a few times. The CDR3 loop is CASSLQEGYEQFF. CDR3 bases: TGCGCCAGCAGCTTGCAGGAGGGTTATGAGCAGTTCTTC. The gene calls are TRBV5-1 and TRBJ2-1; TRBD2 might be the D (6 bases). Looked up from germline, CDR1 is SGHRS and CDR2 is YFSETQ. The CDR3 consists of 13 residues. V shed 1 base and J shed 8 bases, with 10 bases lying between them.

This clonotype was counted only a few times. The V gene is TRBV20-1, the J gene TRBJ2-5; no clear D gene. The ends were cut back, 3 bases at V and 0 bases at J, with 2 bases in the middle. Germline V gene lookup returns CDR1 DFQATT and CDR2 SNEGSKA (reference sequence). CDR3 length: 11 amino acids. CDR3 amino acids: CSASYQETQYF. The CDR3 nucleotides are TGCAGTGCTAGTTACCAAGAGACCCAGTACTTC.

This clonotype was seen more than once but under ten times. The chain joins TRBV29-1 to TRBJ2-4; D not resolved. CDR3 length equals 14 residues. Trimming left V 6 bases short and J 0 bases short, with 12 bases between. CDR1 and CDR2 (germline): SQVTM, ANQGSEA. DNA of the CDR3: TGCAGCGTAGAGCAGCTACTAGCCAAAAACATTCAGTACTTC. It encodes CSVEQLLAKNIQYF.

V is TRBV4-3 and J is TRBJ2-2; 8 bases match TRBD1. Germline lookup yields CDR1 LGHNA and CDR2 YSLEER. V lost 3 bases to trimming and J lost 7 bases; unmatched junction nucleotides: 7. The CDR3 has 15 residues. The CDR3: CASSHPRTGSGELFF. CDR3 nucleotide sequence: TGCGCCAGCAGCCATCCCAGGACAGGGAGCGGGGAGCTGTTTTTT.

This clonotype occurred many times. The chain is built from TRBV7-2 and TRBJ1-1; D is unresolved. CDR1 SGHTA and CDR2 FQGNSA come from the germline V gene. The CDR3 is made up of 13 amino acids. V lost 2 bases and J lost 1, with 5 bases in between. The CDR3 spells CASSLRANTEAFF. CDR3 bases: TGTGCCAGCAGCTTACGGGCGAACACTGAAGCTTTCTTT.

This chain joins TRBV29-1 and TRBJ2-7, with 7 bases lining up with TRBD2. CDR1 and CDR2 from the germline V gene are SQVTM and ANQGSEA. V shed 3 bases, J shed 5 bases, and the junction held 7 bases outside the gene matches. The CDR3 runs 13 residues. The DNA of the CDR3 is TGCAGCGTTGAGGCCCCTGGGGGGGACGAGCAGTACTTC. The encoded protein is CSVEAPGGDEQYF.

This sequence joins TRBV7-9 and TRBJ2-1; 10 positions match TRBD2. V lost 0 bases, J lost 5 bases, and 4 bases stayed unmatched. Germline lookup yields CDR1 SEHNR and CDR2 FQNEAQ (reference sequence). The CDR3 is 16 amino acids. As DNA, the CDR3 is TGTGCCAGCAGCTTAGCGCGAGGACTAGCGGACAATGAGCAGTTCTTC. The encoded protein is CASSLARGLADNEQFF. Combining the CDR3 with reference TRBV7-9 and TRBJ2-1 gives the whole variable domain DTGVSQNPRHKITKRGQNVTFRCDPISEHNRLYWYRQTLGQGPEFLTYFQNEAQLEKSRLLSDRFSAERPKGSFSTLEIQRTEQGDSAMYLCASSLARGLADNEQFFGPGTRLTVL.